These T cell receptor beta chains were read from a single sample in a study of Ad26.COV2.S vaccination and SARS-CoV-2 variants. Some clones are missing from TCRdb's copy, which holds only in-frame ones; the method was immunoSEQ multiplex PCR. Of 300,000 to 350,000 clones detected, approximately 90% appear once; the ten largest clones hold roughly 4.8%. The sequenced sample was peripheral blood, obtained in a trial of Ad26.COV2.S vaccine versus placebo. The receptor set was obtained from a person aged 18-65 years who received the Ad26.COV2.S COVID-19 vaccine or a placebo. Both conserved end residues are part of each CDR3. D genes are given only for firm matches. Size tells how often a clone was seen (once, few, many) or the class of an expanded clone, and some rows leave it out.

J: TRBJ2-7; size: .; D: TRBD1; V: TRBV28; DNA: TGTGCCAGCAGTTTGTGGGACAGGGGGATGGACGAGCAGTACTTC; CDR3: CASSLWDRGMDEQYF
J: TRBJ2-7; size: .; D: .; V: TRBV18; DNA: TGTGCCAGCTCAGAGTTAGGCAGGGGTGCCGAGCAGTACTTC; CDR3: CASSELGRGAEQYF
J: TRBJ1-1; size: .; D: .; V: TRBV10-3; DNA: TGTGCCATCGGACCGGGTGGCGCTGAAGCTTTCTTT; CDR3: CAIGPGGAEAFF
J: TRBJ1-5; size: .; D: .; V: TRBV10-3; DNA: TGTGCCATCAGCGCAGGACATAAGCTCAATCAGCCCCAGCATTTT; CDR3: CAISAGHKLNQPQHF
J: TRBJ1-1; size: .; D: .; V: TRBV20-1; DNA: TGCAGTGGGCGTATGAACACTGAAGCTTTCTTT; CDR3: CSGRMNTEAFF
J: TRBJ2-7; size: .; D: TRBD2; V: TRBV5-8; DNA: TGTGCCAGCAGCTTGATTACCGGACTAGCCTACGAGCAGTACTTC; CDR3: CASSLITGLAYEQYF
J: TRBJ2-1; size: .; D: TRBD2; V: TRBV5-6; DNA: TGTGCCAGCAGCGGAGGACTAGCGGGCTTCAATGAGCAGTTCTTC; CDR3: CASSGGLAGFNEQFF
J: TRBJ2-5; size: .; D: TRBD2; V: TRBV28; DNA: TGTGCCAGCAGTCCCGTACTAGCGGGAGAGACCCAGTACTTC; CDR3: CASSPVLAGETQYF
J: TRBJ2-3; size: .; D: .; V: TRBV12-3/TRBV12-4; DNA: TGTGCCAGCAGTTTACCCCACACAGATACGCAGTATTTT; CDR3: CASSLPHTDTQYF
J: TRBJ2-4; size: .; D: .; V: TRBV5-1; DNA: TGCGCCAGCAGCCTACTAACGAAAATAGCCAAAAACATTCAGTACTTC; CDR3: CASSLLTKIAKNIQYF
J: TRBJ2-1; size: .; D: .; V: TRBV18; DNA: TGTGCCAGCTCACCACCGGTCGAGTTGGGTTCCAATGAGCAGTTCTTC; CDR3: CASSPPVELGSNEQFF
J: TRBJ2-2; size: .; D: .; V: TRBV7-9; DNA: TGTGCCAGCAGCTTAGGGCTAGCGAATACCGGGGAGCTGTTTTTT; CDR3: CASSLGLANTGELFF
J: TRBJ2-7; size: .; D: TRBD1; V: TRBV13; DNA: TGTGCCAGCAGGAGCAGGGGGAAGTCCTACGAGCAGTACTTC; CDR3: CASRSRGKSYEQYF
J: TRBJ2-5; size: .; D: .; V: TRBV20-1; DNA: TGCAGTGCTAGTCCCACGGGACTGATACAAGAGACCCAGTACTTC; CDR3: CSASPTGLIQETQYF
J: TRBJ2-7; size: .; D: TRBD1; V: TRBV6-1; DNA: TGTGCCAGCAGTGACCGAGGACAGGTGCGCAACGAGCAGTACTTC; CDR3: CASSDRGQVRNEQYF
J: TRBJ2-5; size: .; D: TRBD1; V: TRBV6-5; DNA: TGTGCCAGCAGTTACTCGAGGGGGCGCGGGGAGACCCAGTACTTC; CDR3: CASSYSRGRGETQYF
J: TRBJ2-7; size: .; D: .; V: TRBV12-3/TRBV12-4; DNA: TGTGCCAGCAGTATCAGGACAAGCGAGCAGTACTTC; CDR3: CASSIRTSEQYF
J: TRBJ2-7; size: .; D: TRBD2; V: TRBV3-1/TRBV3-2; DNA: TGTGCCAGCAGCCAAGTTCTAGCGGGGTACGTTAAGCAGTACTTC; CDR3: CASSQVLAGYVKQYF
J: TRBJ2-7; size: .; D: .; V: TRBV5-7; DNA: TGTGCCAGCAGCTTAAAGGGGATCCGCGAGCAGTACTTC; CDR3: CASSLKGIREQYF
J: TRBJ2-7; size: .; D: .; V: TRBV5-1; DNA: TGCGCCAGCAGCTTGGGACATGAGGCCTACGAGCAGTACTTC; CDR3: CASSLGHEAYEQYF
J: TRBJ2-1; size: .; D: .; V: TRBV6-5; DNA: TGTGCCAGCAGTTACCGACTTTACAATGAGCAGTTCTTC; CDR3: CASSYRLYNEQFF
J: TRBJ1-3; size: .; D: TRBD1; V: TRBV4-3; DNA: TGCGCCAGCAGCCGAGAGGACAGGGTTTCAGACACTGTATATTTT; CDR3: CASSREDRVSDTVYF
J: TRBJ1-6; size: .; D: .; V: TRBV27; DNA: TGTGCCAGCAGCCCGGACAGCGCTGGGCTTCTCCTCCACTTT; CDR3: CASSPDSAGLLLHF
J: TRBJ2-2; size: .; D: .; V: TRBV7-9; DNA: TGTGCCAGCAGCCCGGGGCATCGGGAGCTGTTTTTT; CDR3: CASSPGHRELFF
J: TRBJ2-7; size: .; D: TRBD1; V: TRBV7-9; DNA: TGTGCCAGCAGCTTATTGGGGACAGGGGGCGGCGACGAGCAGTACTTC; CDR3: CASSLLGTGGGDEQYF
J: TRBJ1-5; size: .; D: .; V: TRBV5-4; DNA: TGTGCCAGCAGCTTGGCCGACCGGGGCAATCAGCCCCAGCATTTT; CDR3: CASSLADRGNQPQHF
J: TRBJ2-1; size: .; D: .; V: TRBV28; DNA: TGTGCCAGCAGTTTACCCAGGGTAGGTCGCAATGAGCAGTTCTTC; CDR3: CASSLPRVGRNEQFF
J: TRBJ2-7; size: few; D: .; V: TRBV19; DNA: TGTGCCAGTAGTATAGGTGGGCAGGGGATCTACGAGCAGTACTTC; CDR3: CASSIGGQGIYEQYF
J: TRBJ1-4; size: once; D: .; V: TRBV18; DNA: TGTGCCAGCTCACAGAGACAGGCAACTAATGAAAAACTGTTTTTT; CDR3: CASSQRQATNEKLFF